The 8 T cell receptor beta chains in this list originate from one sample, sequenced in a study of shared clonotypes between healthy human individuals. Generated by immunoSEQ multiplex PCR, the TCRdb table keeps only in-frame clones and is missing some. The table includes fewer than 1.6 million clones, about 98.5% detected once. Sequencing used naive CD4+ T cells sorted from blood. The sample's subset: CD45RA+ positively selected. Every receptor here comes from a man aged 25-40 years in good health.

The rearrangement joins TRBV5-1 to TRBJ1-5; possible D gene TRBD1, 6 bases. V lost 1 base and J 3 bases, leaving 20 bases between the germline ends. Germline V lookup: CDR1 SGHRS, CDR2 YFSETQ. The CDR3 length is 18 residues. The CDR3 DNA reads as TGCGCCAGCAGCTTGCGCCCAAGGACACAGGGACACAATCAGCCCCAGCATTTT. It is translated as CASSLRPRTQGHNQPQHF. Combining the CDR3 with reference TRBV5-1 and TRBJ1-5 gives the whole variable domain KAGVTQTPRYLIKTRGQQVTLSCSPISGHRSVSWYQQTPGQGLQFLFEYFSETQRNKGNFPGRFSGRQFSNSRSEMNVSTLELGDSALYLCASSLRPRTQGHNQPQHFGDGTRLSIL.

DNA of the CDR3: TGTGCCAGTAGTTCCGGGACAGGTAGATTAAGAGAGACCCAGTACTTC. Its protein is CASSSGTGRLRETQYF. V and J are TRBV19 and TRBJ2-5; 8 bases fit TRBD1. Trimming took 5 bases from V and 4 from J; bases not matched to a gene: 12. This CDR3 has 16 amino acids. Germline V gene lookup returns CDR1 LNHDA and CDR2 SQIVND (reference sequence).

V gene TRBV5-6 combines with J gene TRBJ1-5; D gene ambiguous. The germline gives CDR1 SGHDT, CDR2 YYEEEE. The CDR3 contains 16 residues. V lost 4 bases and J 2 bases, leaving 16 bases between the germline ends. CDR3 sequence reads: CASSLNVGNGNQPQHF. Here the CDR3 DNA reads TGTGCCAGCAGCCTAAACGTCGGGAATGGCAATCAGCCCCAGCATTTT.

The V and J genes are TRBV7-9 and TRBJ2-7; 7 nucleotides agree with TRBD1. Trimming cost V 5 bases and J 3 bases; bases outside gene matches: 7. The germline CDR1 and CDR2 sequences are SEHNR and FQNEAQ (reference sequence). The CDR3 length is 14 residues. CDR3 loop: CASSPTGAGYEQYF. The CDR3 DNA reads as TGTGCCAGCAGCCCAACAGGGGCAGGCTACGAGCAGTACTTC.

The V gene is TRBV7-9, the J gene TRBJ1-2; D unclear. With 8 bases removed from V and 0 bases from J, the gap between germline ends came to 4 bases. CDR1 is SEHNR and CDR2 is FQNEAQ in the germline V gene (reference sequence). The CDR3 has 11 amino acids. In DNA, the CDR3 is TGTGCCAGCGGGCCTAACTATGGCTACACCTTC. It translates to CASGPNYGYTF.

V is TRBV19 and J is TRBJ2-7; tentative D call: TRBD2 (7 bases). With 3 bases removed from V and 3 bases from J, the gap between germline ends came to 12 bases. CDR1 is LNHDA, CDR2 SQIVND, per germline (reference sequence). The CDR3 is 14 residues long. CDR3 sequence reads: CASSIGGPIYEQYF. CDR3 bases: TGTGCCAGTAGTATCGGGGGGCCTATCTACGAGCAGTACTTC.

This chain connects TRBV7-2 to TRBJ2-3; TRBD2 matches 14 bases. Germline V gene lookup returns CDR1 SGHTA and CDR2 FQGNSA. The J segment lost 5 bases and the V segment lost 2 bases, leaving 6 bases of the junction unmatched. This CDR3 comprises 17 residues. As DNA, the CDR3 is TGTGCCAGCAGCTTACAAGGACTAGCGGGAGGTGTAGATACGCAGTATTTT. Translation: CASSLQGLAGGVDTQYF.

The chain carries TRBV10-3 and TRBJ2-5; no definite D call. CDR1 and CDR2 (germline): ENHRY, SYGVKD. V was clipped by 6 bases and J by 1 base, with 12 bases between them. This CDR3 comprises 14 residues. CDR3 region: CAIRSGLGQETQYF. CDR3 DNA sequence: TGTGCCATCAGGAGTGGTCTGGGCCAAGAGACCCAGTACTTC.